Listed below are T cell receptor beta chains from one sample, sequenced in a study of prognosis after radiotherapy for stage I lung cancer. TCRdb re-derived calls from the multiplex PCR reads in MiXCR, one entry per CDR3 protein. The sample yields tens of thousands of distinct CDR3 sequences, about 25% seen once. This sample comprised PBMCs, obtained before or after stereotactic body radiation therapy (not recorded which). Source of these receptors: a donor aged 50 or older with non-small cell lung cancer. The CDR3 runs from the conserved cysteine through the conserved F or W. The D gene is left open where the match is weak. Clone sizes are given selectively: once, few, many, or a class where the clone is expanded.

>NA|TRBV6-4|many|TRBJ1-1
TGTGCCAGCAGGATCCGGGGGGGGACTGAAGCTTTCTTT
CASRIRGGTEAFF
>NA|TRBV5-1|many|TRBJ2-7
TGCGCCAGCAGCGAAGGAGGGGTGGGGTACGAGCAGTACTTC
CASSEGGVGYEQYF
>NA|TRBV7-9|many|TRBJ2-3
TGTGCCAGCCGCCAGTCCATCAGCACAGATACGCAGTATTTT
CASRQSISTDTQYF
>TRBD1|TRBV19|many|TRBJ1-2
TGTGCCAGTAAGGACAGGGGAGACGGCTACACCTTC
CASKDRGDGYTF
>TRBD1|TRBV6-1|many|TRBJ1-2
TGTGCCAGCAGGACAGGGCGATATGGCTACACCTTC
CASRTGRYGYTF
>NA|TRBV20-1|many|TRBJ1-6
TGCAGTGCTAGAGTGGGCGGATTATTGTATAATTCACCCCTCCACTTT
CSARVGGLLYNSPLHF
>TRBD1|TRBV7-8|many|TRBJ2-1
TGTGCCAGCAGCCCTAACTCCAGGGGGCGCGGTGAGCAGTTCTTC
CASSPNSRGRGEQFF
>NA|TRBV20-1|many|TRBJ2-3
TGCAGTGGGAGGGGACAGAACACAGATACGCAGTATTTT
CSGRGQNTDTQYF
>NA|TRBV28|many|TRBJ2-7
TGTGCCAGCAGTTTGGGGTGGGGCGAGCAGTACTTC
CASSLGWGEQYF
>NA|TRBV18|NA|TRBJ1-1
TGTGCCAGCTCACCTCTGGGGGGAGCCGGCACTGAAGCTTTCTTT
CASSPLGGAGTEAFF
>NA|TRBV3-1|many|TRBJ2-2
TGTGCCAGCAGCCCAAGGGGAAGGAGGACCGGGGAGCTGTTTTTT
CASSPRGRRTGELFF
>NA|TRBV7-9|many|TRBJ1-4
TGTGCCAGCAGCTTAGCGGAGGCCCGCGGGTCGGTGTTTTTT
CASSLAEARGSVFF
>NA|TRBV30|many|TRBJ2-2
TGTGCCTGGAGTCGAGGGGGGCACAGCACCGGGGAGCTGTTTTTT
CAWSRGGHSTGELFF
>NA|TRBV7-2|many|TRBJ2-3
TGTGCCAGCAGCTTAGTGGCTAGCAAGCCAGATACGCAGTATTTT
CASSLVASKPDTQYF
>NA|TRBV2|NA|TRBJ2-7
TGTGCCGGCAGACCCCTAAGTCCGGAGCAGTACTTC
CAGRPLSPEQYF
>NA|TRBV6-1|NA|TRBJ1-4
TGTGCCAGCAGGCAAGGTTTGTCTAATGAAAAACTGTTTTTT
CASRQGLSNEKLFF
>NA|TRBV6-2/TRBV6-3|NA|TRBJ1-6
TGTGGCAGTGGTGGAGGGCCCTATAATTCACCCCTCCACTTT
CGSGGGPYNSPLHF
>NA|TRBV5-6|NA|TRBJ1-1
TGTGCCAGCAGCTTGACTGGACTCATGAACACTGAAGCTTTCTTT
CASSLTGLMNTEAFF